This T cell receptor (beta chain) derives from a study of T cells after yellow fever vaccination. At the level of the study: SMART-Seq v4 Ultra Low Input handled preparation of low-cell-number fractions.

Trimming cost V 3 bases and J 5 bases; bases outside gene matches: 13. The length of the CDR3 is 18 residues. Germline V lookup: CDR1 SGHRS, CDR2 YFSETQ. Points on this clonotype: Its matching antigen is unknown.

Notes on the study in general: A large majority of primary-vaccination clones showed up again after the booster (around 96% CD4, around 90% CD8). Faster peaking, at day 5 versus 15, marked a secondary response that was weaker.

TCR cDNA was made by 5'RACE template switching, adding a universal primer site and UMIs. TCRdb ran MiXCR on the 5' RACE reads and lists one entry per CDR3 protein. The sample has about 320,000 distinct CDR3 sequences; 9.5% to 15% are singletons. This chain joins TRBV5-1 and TRBJ2-5; TRBD2 agrees at 13 bases. This specimen consisted of CD4+ T cells sorted from PBMCs, obtained 15 days after the yellow fever booster vaccination. This TCR was recovered from a man aged 18 to 30 who received the YFV17D yellow fever vaccine. The CDR3 nucleotides are TGCGCCAGCAGCTCCGGACTAGCGGGGGCTCCGTCCTGGGAGACCCAGTACTTC. It translates to CASSSGLAGAPSWETQYF.